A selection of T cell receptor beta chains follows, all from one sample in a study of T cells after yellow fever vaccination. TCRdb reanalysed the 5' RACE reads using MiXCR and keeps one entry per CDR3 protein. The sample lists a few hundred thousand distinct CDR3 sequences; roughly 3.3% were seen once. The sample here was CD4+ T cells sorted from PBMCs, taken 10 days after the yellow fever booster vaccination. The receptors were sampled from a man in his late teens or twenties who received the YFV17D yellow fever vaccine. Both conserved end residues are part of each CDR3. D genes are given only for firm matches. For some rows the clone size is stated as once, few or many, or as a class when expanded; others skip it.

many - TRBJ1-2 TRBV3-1 CASSPPSWAYGYTF TGTGCCAGCAGCCCCCCGAGTTGGGCCTATGGCTACACCTTC
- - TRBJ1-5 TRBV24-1 CATSAGNYGRDSNQPQHF TGTGCCACCAGTGCGGGAAACTATGGACGGGATAGCAATCAGCCCCAGCATTTT
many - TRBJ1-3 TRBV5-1 CASSSPESGVDTIYF TGCGCCAGCAGCTCCCCGGAAAGTGGTGTGGACACCATATATTTT
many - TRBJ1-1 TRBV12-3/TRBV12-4 CASRWRFEAFF TGTGCCAGCAGATGGCGGTTTGAAGCTTTCTTT
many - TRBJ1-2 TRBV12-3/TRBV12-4 CASSFLGGGYTF TGTGCCAGCAGTTTTTTGGGAGGAGGCTACACCTTC
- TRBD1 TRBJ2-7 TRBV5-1 CASSLVGGQGLDEQYF TGCGCCAGCAGCTTGGTGGGGGGACAGGGGTTGGACGAGCAGTACTTC
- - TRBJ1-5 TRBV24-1 CATSDSVNQPQHF TGTGCCACCAGTGATTCCGTAAATCAGCCCCAGCATTTT
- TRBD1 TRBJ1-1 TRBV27 CASKGQGGTEAFF TGTGCCAGCAAAGGACAGGGCGGCACTGAAGCTTTCTTT
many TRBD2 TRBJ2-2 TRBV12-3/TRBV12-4 CASSLRGGDTGELFF TGTGCCAGCAGTTTACGCGGGGGGGACACCGGGGAGCTGTTTTTT
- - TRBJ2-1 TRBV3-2 CASSQEGSSYNEQFF TGTGCCAGCAGCCAAGAAGGCAGCTCCTACAATGAGCAGTTCTTC
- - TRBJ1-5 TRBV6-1 CASMELHSNQPQHF TGTGCCAGCATGGAACTTCATAGCAATCAGCCCCAGCATTTT
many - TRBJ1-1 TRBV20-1 CSARVGLNTEAFF TGCAGTGCTAGAGTGGGGTTGAACACTGAAGCTTTCTTT
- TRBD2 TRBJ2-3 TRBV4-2 CASSQDGLAGGTDTQYF TGTGCCAGCAGCCAAGATGGGCTAGCGGGGGGGACGGATACGCAGTATTTT
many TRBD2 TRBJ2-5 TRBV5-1 CASKLAGVQETQYF TGCGCCAGCAAACTAGCGGGGGTTCAAGAGACCCAGTACTTC
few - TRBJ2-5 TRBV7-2 CASSFQQGRETQYF TGTGCCAGCAGCTTCCAACAGGGACGGGAGACCCAGTACTTC
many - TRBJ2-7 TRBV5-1 CASSLANYEQYF TGCGCCAGCAGCTTAGCAAACTACGAGCAGTACTTC
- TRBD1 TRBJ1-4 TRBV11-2 CASSQNRGLANEKLFF TGTGCCAGCAGCCAAAACAGGGGGCTCGCTAATGAAAAACTGTTTTTT
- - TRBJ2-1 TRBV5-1 CASATWGGSYNEQFF TGCGCCAGCGCCACCTGGGGAGGATCCTACAATGAGCAGTTCTTC
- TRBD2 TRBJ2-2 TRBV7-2 CASRPGLAGTTGELFF TGTGCCAGCAGGCCGGGACTAGCGGGGACCACCGGGGAGCTGTTTTTT
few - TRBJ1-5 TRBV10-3 CAISGIPNQPQHF TGTGCCATCAGTGGGATTCCGAACCAGCCCCAGCATTTT
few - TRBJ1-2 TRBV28 CASNEGYGYTF TGTGCCAGCAACGAGGGCTATGGCTACACCTTC
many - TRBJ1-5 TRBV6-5 CASQQGGNQPQHF TGTGCCAGCCAGCAGGGAGGCAATCAGCCCCAGCATTTT
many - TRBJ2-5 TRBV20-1 CSAREVRGQETQYF TGCAGTGCTAGAGAGGTGCGGGGCCAAGAGACCCAGTACTTC
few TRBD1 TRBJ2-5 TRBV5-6 CASSSPGQKQETQYF TGTGCCAGCAGCTCACCGGGACAGAAACAAGAGACCCAGTACTTC
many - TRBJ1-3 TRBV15 CATSSASSGNTIYF TGTGCCACCAGCAGCGCTAGCTCTGGAAACACCATATATTTT
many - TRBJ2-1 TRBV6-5 CASSYSGQTYNEQFF TGTGCCAGCAGTTATTCCGGACAGACCTACAATGAGCAGTTCTTC
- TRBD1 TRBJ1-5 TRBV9 CASARGLQGNQPQHF TGTGCCAGCGCCAGGGGGTTGCAAGGCAATCAGCCCCAGCATTTT
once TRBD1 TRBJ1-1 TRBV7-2 CASTLGQGNTEAFF TGTGCCAGCACCCTTGGACAGGGGAACACTGAAGCTTTCTTT
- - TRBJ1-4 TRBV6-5 CASSYGGGYNEKLFF TGTGCCAGCAGTTACGGCGGGGGGTATAATGAAAAACTGTTTTTT
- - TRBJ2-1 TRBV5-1 CASSLDSGNNEQFF TGCGCCAGCAGCTTGGACAGTGGGAACAATGAGCAGTTCTTC
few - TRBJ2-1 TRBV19 CASSLRTFRDEQFF TGTGCCAGTAGTCTACGGACCTTTAGGGATGAGCAGTTCTTC
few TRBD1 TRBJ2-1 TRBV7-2 CASSPRDRGEQFF TGTGCCAGCAGCCCCCGGGACAGGGGTGAGCAGTTCTTC
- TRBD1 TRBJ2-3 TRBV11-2 CASSPTGALITDTQYF TGTGCCAGCAGCCCGACAGGGGCTCTCATCACAGATACGCAGTATTTT
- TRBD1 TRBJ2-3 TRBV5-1 CASSLEGQAADTQYF TGCGCCAGCAGCTTGGAGGGACAGGCCGCAGATACGCAGTATTTT
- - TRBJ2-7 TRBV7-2 CASSLRLNYEQYF TGTGCCAGCAGCTTACGTCTCAACTACGAGCAGTACTTC